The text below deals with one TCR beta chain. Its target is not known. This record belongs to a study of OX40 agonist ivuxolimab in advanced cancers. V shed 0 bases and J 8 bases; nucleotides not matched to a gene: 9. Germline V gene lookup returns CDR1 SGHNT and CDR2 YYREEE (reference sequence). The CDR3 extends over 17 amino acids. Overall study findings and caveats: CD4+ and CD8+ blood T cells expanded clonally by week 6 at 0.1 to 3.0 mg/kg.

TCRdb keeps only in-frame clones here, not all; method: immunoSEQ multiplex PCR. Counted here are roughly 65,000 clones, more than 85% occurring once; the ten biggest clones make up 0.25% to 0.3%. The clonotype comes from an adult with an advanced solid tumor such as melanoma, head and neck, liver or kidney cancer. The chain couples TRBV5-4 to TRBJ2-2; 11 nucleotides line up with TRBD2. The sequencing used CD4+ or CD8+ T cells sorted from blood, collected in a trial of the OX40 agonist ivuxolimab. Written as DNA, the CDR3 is TGTGCCAGCAGCTTGGCCACTTTACTAGCGGGAGAGGGGGAGCTGTTTTTT. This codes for CASSLATLLAGEGELFF.